Sequencing of this TCR beta chain was carried out in a study of shared clonotypes between healthy human individuals. Study at large: Serving as donors were a couple of women and three men, whose ages spanned 18 to 49. Per donor, CD8 memory used one plate, CD8 naive used two, CD4 memory used three and CD4 naive used three. The study, taken as a whole, reports: Four donors had roughly 5.2% of their naive CD4 clonotypes in common.

Points on this clone: What it binds is unknown.

The germline V gene encodes CDR1 SEHNR and CDR2 FQNEAQ (reference sequence). CDR3 size: 16 residues. Losses at the gene ends were 5 bases for V and 4 bases for J; bases not matched to a gene: 8. Data came from immunoSEQ multiplex PCR; TCRdb stores just in-frame clones and leaves some out. The sample lists about 380,000 clones, just over 95% occurring once. This clonotype was obtained from a man aged 30 to 45 in good health. The specimen was memory CD8+ T cells sorted from blood. Subset given: CD45RO+ cells pooled with CCR7-negative TemRA cells. The chain uses TRBV7-9 and TRBJ2-1; 10 positions match TRBD1. The CDR3 sequence: CASSAGTGAYYNEQFF. CDR3 sequence (DNA): TGTGCCAGCAGCGCCGGGACAGGGGCGTATTACAATGAGCAGTTCTTC. Based on the CDR3 plus reference TRBV7-9 and TRBJ2-1, the full variable domain is DTGVSQNPRHKITKRGQNVTFRCDPISEHNRLYWYRQTLGQGPEFLTYFQNEAQLEKSRLLSDRFSAERPKGSFSTLEIQRTEQGDSAMYLCASSAGTGAYYNEQFFGPGTRLTVL.